Detailed here is one T cell receptor beta chain. Using immunoSEQ multiplex PCR, the repertoire was profiled, and TCRdb retains in-frame clones only, with some absent. The table lists fewer than 400,000 clones, about nine tenths of them singletons. Germline CDR1 SGHAT, CDR2 FQNNGV. The V end was cut by 5 bases, the J end by 1 base, with 14 bases between. The CDR3 runs to 15 residues. Participant reports of clinical history set cohort assignment. This sample is drawn from a study of blood T cell repertoires in COVID-19. Source material: PBMCs or T cells enriched from blood (not recorded which). V is TRBV11-2 and J is TRBJ1-1, with TRBD1 as a possible D gene (6 bases). The TCR sequence derives from a man in his sixties who had recovered from COVID-19. The CDR3 loop reads CASSPSRGANTEAFF. In DNA, the CDR3 is TGTGCCAGCAGCCCCTCCCGGGGGGCGAACACTGAAGCTTTCTTT.